The sequence of this TCR beta chain was determined in a study of blood T cells in healthy people across ages. The V gene's germline CDR1 is MNHEY and CDR2 SVGEGT. This CDR3 spans 14 amino acids. A second PCR, run for about 7 to 11 cycles, used a sample-barcoded 5' primer plus a J-beta primer mix. MiXCR, run by TCRdb on the 5' RACE reads, gives a single entry per CDR3 protein. This table holds about 590,000 distinct CDR3 sequences, under 30% found once. The sample consisted of blood. The chain combines TRBV6-2 or TRBV6-3 with TRBJ2-5; 8 bases line up with TRBD1. With the DNA end fitting TRBJ2-7 better, the J assignment may be wrong. The receptor was derived from a woman of 80 years or more in good health. The CDR3 nucleotides are TGTGCCAGCAGCTCTTGGACAGGGCGGTACGAGCAGTACTTC. Protein: CASSSWTGRYEQYF.